This is a list of T cell receptor beta chains from one sample in a study of cytomegalovirus exposure and HLA in healthy donors. Here immunoSEQ multiplex PCR was the method, and the copy in TCRdb shows in-frame clones only, minus some. The data contain roughly 160,000 clones, 80% of them singletons. Sequencing used PBMCs. The receptor source for this set is a male donor in good health and CMV-seronegative. Both conserved end residues are part of each CDR3. Each record gives: CDR3 protein, J gene, V gene, clone size. Size is stated for part of the rows, as once, few or many counts, or as a class when the clone is expanded.

CDR3aa: CASSQAGGSYNEQFF; j_gene: TRBJ2-1; v_gene: TRBV4-1; abundance: -
CDR3aa: CASSLDTYYEQYF; j_gene: TRBJ2-7; v_gene: TRBV5-1; abundance: -
CDR3aa: CSVARVRGYTF; j_gene: TRBJ1-2; v_gene: TRBV20-1; abundance: once
CDR3aa: CASSVGQLQETQYF; j_gene: TRBJ2-5; v_gene: TRBV9; abundance: -
CDR3aa: CASSTRGNTEAFF; j_gene: TRBJ1-1; v_gene: TRBV19; abundance: -
CDR3aa: CASRNERQGADYTF; j_gene: TRBJ1-2; v_gene: TRBV6-5; abundance: -
CDR3aa: CASRLTSGGANEQFF; j_gene: TRBJ2-1; v_gene: TRBV10-2; abundance: -
CDR3aa: CASSSQGDEQYF; j_gene: -; v_gene: TRBV5-1; abundance: -
CDR3aa: CAGRRGGLEKLFF; j_gene: TRBJ1-4; v_gene: TRBV2; abundance: -
CDR3aa: CASIAGGELFF; j_gene: TRBJ1-4; v_gene: TRBV2; abundance: -
CDR3aa: CASSYGTGANYEQFF; j_gene: TRBJ2-1; v_gene: TRBV6-5; abundance: once
CDR3aa: CASSGQGGEKLFF; j_gene: TRBJ1-4; v_gene: TRBV9; abundance: -
CDR3aa: CASGFGGAPPETQYF; j_gene: TRBJ2-5; v_gene: TRBV12-5; abundance: -
CDR3aa: CASTPGVVYGYTF; j_gene: TRBJ1-2; v_gene: TRBV27; abundance: -
CDR3aa: CSGHRVNEAFF; j_gene: TRBJ1-1; v_gene: TRBV29-1; abundance: once
CDR3aa: CASSLVETYNEQFF; j_gene: TRBJ2-1; v_gene: TRBV7-8; abundance: few
CDR3aa: CASSSGGGTRIEQFF; j_gene: TRBJ2-1; v_gene: TRBV4-2; abundance: -
CDR3aa: CASSEGGYQPQHF; j_gene: TRBJ1-5; v_gene: TRBV10-2; abundance: -
CDR3aa: CASSRGGAGELFF; j_gene: TRBJ2-2; v_gene: TRBV7-2; abundance: -
CDR3aa: CASSLFLSGELFF; j_gene: TRBJ2-2; v_gene: TRBV27; abundance: -
CDR3aa: CSVESSGQPQHF; j_gene: TRBJ1-5; v_gene: TRBV29-1; abundance: few
CDR3aa: CASSRTWGDSPLHF; j_gene: TRBJ1-6; v_gene: TRBV19; abundance: -
CDR3aa: CASSQDSGQTGNTIYF; j_gene: TRBJ1-3; v_gene: TRBV4-3; abundance: -
CDR3aa: CASGKSGTSGAETQYF; j_gene: TRBJ2-5; v_gene: TRBV19; abundance: -